One and the same sample provided the 17 T cell receptor beta chains below, sequenced in a study of OX40 agonist ivuxolimab in advanced cancers. Libraries were prepared by immunoSEQ multiplex PCR; TCRdb keeps only in-frame clonotypes and omits some of them. The sample consists of under 100,000 clones, roughly 88% of them appearing once. This material consisted of CD4+ or CD8+ T cells sorted from blood, taken in a trial of the OX40 agonist ivuxolimab. Source of these receptors: an adult with an advanced solid tumor such as melanoma, head and neck, liver or kidney cancer.

The V and J genes are TRBV6-1 and TRBJ1-6; D ambiguous. Looked up from germline, CDR1 is MNHNS and CDR2 is SASEGT. V was cut by 3 bases and J by 0 bases, with 9 bases left in between. The CDR3 sequence is 16 residues long. The CDR3: CASSEAVSSYNSPLHF. CDR3 nucleotide sequence: TGTGCCAGCAGTGAGGCAGTGAGCTCCTATAATTCACCCCTCCACTTT.

The CDR3 is CASSASPTPNYGYTF. Here the CDR3 DNA reads TGCGCCAGCAGCGCCAGCCCAACCCCGAACTATGGCTACACCTTC. V usage is TRBV5-1 and J usage is TRBJ1-2; the D is unclear. Germline V lookup: CDR1 SGHRS, CDR2 YFSETQ. V dropped 4 bases and J dropped 2 bases, with 15 bases sitting between them. CDR3 length equals 15 residues.

The rearrangement joins TRBV6-6 to TRBJ1-2; TRBD1 aligns across 8 bases. V lost 6 bases and J lost 0; bases outside the gene matches: 9. The CDR3 sequence is 16 residues long. Germline CDR1 is MNHNY and CDR2 is SVGAGI (reference sequence). Here the CDR3 DNA reads TGTGCCAGCAGCCCAGACAGGGGCCGAGCTAACTATGGCTACACCTTC. Residues: CASSPDRGRANYGYTF.

The gene calls are TRBV4-3 and TRBJ1-2; maybe TRBD1 (6 bases). The CDR3 extends over 14 amino acids. The germline V gene has CDR1 LGHNA and CDR2 YSLEER. Trimming took off 3 bases at V and 2 bases at J, with 10 bases between the two ends. Written as DNA, the CDR3 is TGCGCCAGCAGCCACGCTCAGGGGAACTATGGCTACACCTTC. It specifies CASSHAQGNYGYTF.

The chain uses TRBV15 and TRBJ2-4; 7 positions match TRBD1. The CDR3 is 15 amino acids. V lost 3 bases to trimming and J lost 5 bases; unmatched junction nucleotides: 7. The germline V gene encodes CDR1 LNHNV and CDR2 YYDKDF (reference sequence). The CDR3 nucleotides are TGTGCCACCAGCAGGCGAGACAGGGTACAAAACATTCAGTACTTC. It encodes CATSRRDRVQNIQYF.

The rearrangement uses TRBV10-3 and TRBJ1-1; no clear D gene. Trimming cost V 5 bases and J 1 base, with 8 bases left between them. CDR3 size: 13 residues. Per the germline V gene, CDR1 is ENHRY and CDR2 is SYGVKD. The CDR3 spells CAISKDANTEAFF. The CDR3 bases are TGTGCCATCAGTAAGGACGCGAACACTGAAGCTTTCTTT.

Only a few counts were recorded for this clone. The chain employs TRBV6-6 and TRBJ1-1; D gene unclear. The ends were cut back, 2 bases at V and 3 bases at J, with 4 bases in the middle. There are 12 residues in the CDR3. In germline, CDR1 is MNHNY, CDR2 SVGAGI (reference sequence). CDR3 sequence: CASSYPDTEAFF. In nucleotides, the CDR3 is TGTGCCAGCAGTTACCCCGACACTGAAGCTTTCTTT.

This clone was recorded a few times. The V and J genes are TRBV7-3 and TRBJ2-2, with TRBD1 matching 8 bases. The CDR3 length is 14 residues. After removal of 5 bases from V and 8 bases from J, the junction contained 7 bases not matched to a gene. Germline V gene lookup returns CDR1 SGHTA and CDR2 FQGTGA. The CDR3 sequence is CASSQTGAAGELFF. Written as DNA, the CDR3 is TGTGCCAGCAGCCAGACAGGGGCCGCTGGGGAGCTGTTTTTT.

V is TRBV20-1 and J is TRBJ2-5; D is unclear. Trimming removed 3 bases from V and 0 bases from J, with 2 bases in between. Germline V gene sequence: CDR1 DFQATT, CDR2 SNEGSKA (reference sequence). This CDR3 comprises 11 residues. As DNA, the CDR3 is TGCAGTGCTAGGTACCAAGAGACCCAGTACTTC. Translating gives CSARYQETQYF.

The V gene is TRBV6-7, the J gene TRBJ2-7, with 7 positions matching TRBD1. TRBV6-7 is designated an ORF whose function remains uncertain. The CDR3 extends over 16 amino acids. The junction had 9 bases not matched to a gene; V was cut back by 0 bases and J by 4 bases. In nucleotides, the CDR3 is TGTGCCAGCAGTTACTCGACCGGGACAGCCTTTTACGAGCAGTACTTC. Encoded protein: CASSYSTGTAFYEQYF.

To note about this clone: At one end the junction does not follow the germline gene, possibly because of a read error. This sequence joins TRBV29-1 and TRBJ1-1; possibly TRBD1 for D (6 bases). There are 12 residues in the CDR3. Germline V gene data show CDR1 as SQVTM and CDR2 as ANQGSEA. The CDR3: CSVVDRDTEAFF. CDR3 bases: TGCAGCGTGGTGGACCGGGACACCGAAGCTTTCTTT.

The chain carries TRBV30 and TRBJ1-6; TRBD1 agrees at 9 bases. Trimming cost V 5 bases and J 10 bases; bases outside gene matches: 12. Per germline, CDR1 GTSNPN and CDR2 SVGIG (reference sequence). The CDR3 extends over 15 amino acids. The CDR3 is CAWARDRVGGSPLHF. The CDR3, as DNA: TGTGCCTGGGCCCGGGACAGGGTTGGAGGCTCACCCCTCCACTTT. The whole variable domain, filled in from reference TRBV30 and TRBJ1-6, reads SQTIHQWPATLVQPVGSPLSLECTVEGTSNPNLYWYRQAAGRGLQLLFYSVGIGQISSEVPQNLSASRPQDRQFILSSKKLLLSDSGFYLCAWARDRVGGSPLHFGNGTRLTVT.

The DNA for the CDR3 is TGTGCCAGCAGCTTCGGTTCAGGGGGTATGAACACCATATATTTT. Its protein product is CASSFGSGGMNTIYF. The chain links TRBV5-4 to TRBJ1-3; TRBD1 matches at 7 bases. Germline V gene data show CDR1 as SGHNT and CDR2 as YYREEE (reference sequence). V trimming: 2 bases; J trimming: 7 bases; junction bases outside the gene matches: 9. The CDR3 spans 15 residues.

The rearrangement uses TRBV19 and TRBJ2-3, with TRBD2 identical over 7 bases. The CDR3 loop spans 16 amino acids. In germline, CDR1 is LNHDA, CDR2 SQIVND (reference sequence). The J segment lost 4 bases and the V segment lost 8 bases, leaving 15 bases of the junction unmatched. The CDR3 nucleotides read TGTGCCAGTGCTGACTGGGGGGGGGATAGGGCAGATACGCAGTATTTT. Its translation is CASADWGGDRADTQYF.

The DNA of the CDR3 is TGTGCCAGCACTGACCGGGGGTACGAGCAGTACTTC. Amino acid sequence: CASTDRGYEQYF. V usage is TRBV6-1 and J usage is TRBJ2-7; perhaps TRBD2 as D (6 bases). The germline gives CDR1 MNHNS, CDR2 SASEGT. V was shortened by 7 bases and J by 4 bases, with 11 bases between the two germline ends. The CDR3 loop spans 12 amino acids.

This clone has a single count. The chain couples TRBV10-2 to TRBJ2-7, with D unclear. This CDR3 has 12 amino acids. Germline V gene data show CDR1 as WSHSY and CDR2 as SAAADI. V lost 2 bases to trimming and J lost 4 bases, with 6 bases between them. The CDR3 bases are TGCGCCAGCAGTGAGCAGGAATACGAGCAGTACTTC. Its translation is CASSEQEYEQYF.

This clone was picked up one time. This rearrangement joins TRBV19 to TRBJ1-2; no definite D call. CDR3 length: 15 residues. Germline CDR1 LNHDA, CDR2 SQIVND (reference sequence). Deletions cut 3 bases from V and 2 bases from J, with 13 bases between. The CDR3 bases are TGTGCCAGTAGTATCGCGGCATTTGGAAACTATGGCTACACCTTC. Its translation: CASSIAAFGNYGYTF.